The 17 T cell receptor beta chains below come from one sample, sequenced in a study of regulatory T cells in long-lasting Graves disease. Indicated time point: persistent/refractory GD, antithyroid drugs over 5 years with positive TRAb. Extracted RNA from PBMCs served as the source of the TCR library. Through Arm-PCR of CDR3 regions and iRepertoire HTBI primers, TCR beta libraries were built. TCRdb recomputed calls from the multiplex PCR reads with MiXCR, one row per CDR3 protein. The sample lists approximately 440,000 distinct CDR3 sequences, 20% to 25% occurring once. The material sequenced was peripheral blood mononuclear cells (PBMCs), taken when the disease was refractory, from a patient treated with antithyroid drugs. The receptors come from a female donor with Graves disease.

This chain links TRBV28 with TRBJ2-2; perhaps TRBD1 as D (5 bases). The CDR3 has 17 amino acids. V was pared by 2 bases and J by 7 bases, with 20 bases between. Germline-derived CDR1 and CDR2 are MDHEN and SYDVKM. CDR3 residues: CASSLNPFSRAVGELFF. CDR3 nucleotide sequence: TGTGCCAGCAGTTTAAACCCCTTTAGCAGGGCGGTCGGGGAGCTGTTTTTT.

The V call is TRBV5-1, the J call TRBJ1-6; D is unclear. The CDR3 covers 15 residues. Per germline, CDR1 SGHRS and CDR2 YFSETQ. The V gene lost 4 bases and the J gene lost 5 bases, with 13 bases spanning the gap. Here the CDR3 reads CASSLPGRDNSPLHF. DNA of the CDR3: TGCGCCAGCAGCCTGCCGGGCCGGGATAATTCACCCCTCCACTTT. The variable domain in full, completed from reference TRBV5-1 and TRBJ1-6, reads KAGVTQTPRYLIKTRGQQVTLSCSPISGHRSVSWYQQTPGQGLQFLFEYFSETQRNKGNFPGRFSGRQFSNSRSEMNVSTLELGDSALYLCASSLPGRDNSPLHFGNGTRLTVT.

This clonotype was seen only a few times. The CDR3 nucleotides are TGTGCCAGCAGTTACTCGGAACAGGGGAGCGAACTGTTTTTT. Translating it yields CASSYSEQGSELFF. The chain combines TRBV6-6 with TRBJ1-4; 7 positions match TRBD1. Per germline, CDR1 MNHNY and CDR2 SVGAGI (reference sequence). V shed 0 bases and J 12 bases; nucleotides not matched to a gene: 7. The CDR3 length is 14 residues.

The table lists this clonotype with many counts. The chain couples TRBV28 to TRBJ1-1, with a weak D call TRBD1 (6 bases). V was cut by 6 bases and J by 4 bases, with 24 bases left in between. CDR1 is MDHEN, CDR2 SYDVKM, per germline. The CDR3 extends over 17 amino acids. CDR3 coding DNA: TGTGCCAGCAGCCTTTGGGACACCCCTCCACGGGGCACTGAAGCTTTCTTT. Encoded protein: CASSLWDTPPRGTEAFF.

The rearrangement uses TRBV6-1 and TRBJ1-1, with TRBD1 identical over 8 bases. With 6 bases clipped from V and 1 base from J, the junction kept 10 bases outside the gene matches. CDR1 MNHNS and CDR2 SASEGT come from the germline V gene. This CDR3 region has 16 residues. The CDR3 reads CASRPRTGKANTEAFF. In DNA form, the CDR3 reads TGTGCCAGCAGACCCAGGACAGGGAAAGCGAACACTGAAGCTTTCTTT.

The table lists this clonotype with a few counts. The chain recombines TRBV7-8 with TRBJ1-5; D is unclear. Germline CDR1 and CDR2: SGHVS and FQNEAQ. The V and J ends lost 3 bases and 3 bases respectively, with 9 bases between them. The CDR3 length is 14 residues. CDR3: CASSFGLFNQPQHF. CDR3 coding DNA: TGTGCCAGCAGCTTTGGGCTGTTCAATCAGCCCCAGCATTTT.

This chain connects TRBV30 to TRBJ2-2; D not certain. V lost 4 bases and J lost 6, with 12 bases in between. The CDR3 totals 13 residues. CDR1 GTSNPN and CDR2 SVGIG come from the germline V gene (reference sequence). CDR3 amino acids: CAWKDGVAGELFF. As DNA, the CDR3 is TGTGCCTGGAAGGACGGAGTTGCCGGGGAGCTGTTTTTT.

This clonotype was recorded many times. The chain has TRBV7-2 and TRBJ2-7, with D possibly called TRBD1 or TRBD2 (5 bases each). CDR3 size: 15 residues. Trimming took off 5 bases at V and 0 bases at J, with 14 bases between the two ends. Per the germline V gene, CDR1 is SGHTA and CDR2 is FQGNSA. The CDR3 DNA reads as TGTGCCAGCAGCCCGTGGGACGCTAGCTCCTACGAGCAGTACTTC. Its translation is CASSPWDASSYEQYF. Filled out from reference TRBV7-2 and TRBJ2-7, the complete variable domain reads GAGVSQSPSNKVTEKGKDVELRCDPISGHTALYWYRQSLGQGLEFLIYFQGNSAPDKSGLPSDRFSAERTGGSVSTLTIQRTQQEDSAVYLCASSPWDASSYEQYFGPGTRLTVT.

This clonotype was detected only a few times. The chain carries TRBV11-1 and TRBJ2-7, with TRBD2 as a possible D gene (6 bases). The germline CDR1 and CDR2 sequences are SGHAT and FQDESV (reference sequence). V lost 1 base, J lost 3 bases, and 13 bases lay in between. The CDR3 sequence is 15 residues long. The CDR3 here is CASSLVSGRFYEQYF. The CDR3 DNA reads TGTGCCAGCAGCTTAGTATCGGGGAGGTTCTACGAGCAGTACTTC.

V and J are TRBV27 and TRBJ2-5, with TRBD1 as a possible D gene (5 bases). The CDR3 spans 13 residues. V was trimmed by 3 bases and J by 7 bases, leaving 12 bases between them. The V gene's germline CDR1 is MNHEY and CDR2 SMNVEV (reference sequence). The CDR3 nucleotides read TGTGCCAGCAGTTTCAGGGCCCTAGGGACCCAGTACTTC. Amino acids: CASSFRALGTQYF.

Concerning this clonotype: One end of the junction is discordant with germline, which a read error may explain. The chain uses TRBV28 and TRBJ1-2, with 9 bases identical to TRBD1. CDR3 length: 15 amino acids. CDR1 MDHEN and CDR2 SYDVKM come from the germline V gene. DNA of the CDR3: TGTGCCAGCAGTTCTGAACTCACAGGGGGCCGGGGCTACGCCTTC. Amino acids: CASSSELTGGRGYAF.

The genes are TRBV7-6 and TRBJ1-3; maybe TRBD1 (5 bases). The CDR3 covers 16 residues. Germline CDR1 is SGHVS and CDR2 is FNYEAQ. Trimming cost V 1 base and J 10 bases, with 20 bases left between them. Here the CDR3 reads CASSLVRDGGLGTIYF. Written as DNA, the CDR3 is TGTGCCAGCAGCTTAGTCAGGGACGGCGGATTAGGAACCATATATTTT.

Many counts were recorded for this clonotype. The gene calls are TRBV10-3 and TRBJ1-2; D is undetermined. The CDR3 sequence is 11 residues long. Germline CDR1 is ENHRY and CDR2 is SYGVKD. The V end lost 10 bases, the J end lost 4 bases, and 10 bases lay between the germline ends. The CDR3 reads CASMARYGYTF. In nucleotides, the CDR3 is TGTGCCAGCATGGCCCGCTATGGCTACACCTTC.

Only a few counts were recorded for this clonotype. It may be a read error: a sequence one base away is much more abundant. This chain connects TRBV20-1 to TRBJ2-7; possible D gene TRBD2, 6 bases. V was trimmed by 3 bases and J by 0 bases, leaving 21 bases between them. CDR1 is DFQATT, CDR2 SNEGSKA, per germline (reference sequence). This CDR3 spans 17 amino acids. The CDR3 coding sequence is TGCAGTGCTAGTTCCGGGACTCAATACCCCTTCTCCTACGAGCAGTACTTC. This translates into CSASSGTQYPFSYEQYF.

In DNA form, the CDR3 reads TGTGCCACCAGCAGAGTAGGGGCGGCCTCCTACGAGCAGTACTTC. Its translation: CATSRVGAASYEQYF. V usage is TRBV15 and J usage is TRBJ2-7, with D perhaps TRBD1 (5 bases). This CDR3 has 15 amino acids. With 1 base removed from V and 0 bases from J, the gap between germline ends came to 10 bases. Germline lookup yields CDR1 LNHNV and CDR2 YYDKDF (reference sequence).

The DNA of the CDR3 is TGCAGTGCTACCCAATCTAGCGGGATCGGCTACGAGCAGTACTTC. Translation: CSATQSSGIGYEQYF. This sequence joins TRBV20-1 and TRBJ2-7, with TRBD2 matching 9 bases. V was clipped by 4 bases and J by 3 bases; unmatched bases: 10. The CDR3 covers 15 residues. Germline assignment: CDR1 DFQATT and CDR2 SNEGSKA (reference sequence).

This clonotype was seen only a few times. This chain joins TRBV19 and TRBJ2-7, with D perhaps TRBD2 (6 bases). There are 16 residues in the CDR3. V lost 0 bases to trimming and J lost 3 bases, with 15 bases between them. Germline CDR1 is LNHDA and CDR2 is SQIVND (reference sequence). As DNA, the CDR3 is TGTGCCAGTAGTATAGAAAGCAGGGACTCCCACTACGAGCAGTACTTC. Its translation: CASSIESRDSHYEQYF.